The clone carrying this TCR beta chain was detected a few times. The sample is drawn from a study of blood T cell repertoires in COVID-19. Only in-frame clones appear in the TCRdb table, and some are missing; sequencing was by immunoSEQ multiplex PCR. The sample lists tens of thousands of clones, 80% to 85% occurring once. The CDR3 has 17 residues. Germline V gene data show CDR1 as MNHEY and CDR2 as SMNVEV (reference sequence). The trim removed 4 bases at V and 3 bases at J, leaving 8 bases unmatched. The sequenced sample consisted of peripheral blood. The chain combines TRBV27 with TRBJ1-5; 11 bases are a match to TRBD1. The receptor was isolated from a human donor in a cohort sampled during active COVID-19. The CDR3 reads CASSSGQGAPLNQPQHF. The CDR3 DNA is TGTGCCAGCAGTTCCGGACAGGGGGCGCCCCTCAATCAGCCCCAGCATTTT.